The 24 T cell receptor beta chains reported below all come from one sample, sequenced in a study of cytomegalovirus exposure and HLA in healthy donors. Primers: 60 Vbeta forward and 13 Jbeta reverse. Method: immunoSEQ multiplex PCR; TCRdb's copy keeps in-frame clones and lacks some. The table lists about 170,000 clones, 79% of them singletons, with 2.3% in the top ten. The sample was PBMCs. Receptor source: a woman aged 45 to 65 in good health and CMV-seronegative.

This clone was seen only once. The chain carries TRBV5-1 and TRBJ2-5; D gene uncertain. Trimming took off 0 bases at V and 0 bases at J, with 9 bases between the two ends. Germline V CDR1 and CDR2: SGHRS, YFSETQ. The CDR3 spans 15 residues. CDR3 DNA sequence: TGCGCCAGCAGCTTGGTGTCAAAATACCAAGAGACCCAGTACTTC. Protein product: CASSLVSKYQETQYF.

This clone is a singleton in its sample. The chain links TRBV28 to TRBJ1-5; D gene unclear. Germline V gene lookup returns CDR1 MDHEN and CDR2 SYDVKM. The CDR3 has 13 amino acids. V was pared by 6 bases and J by 0 bases, with 6 bases between. The CDR3 spells CASRDFSNQPQHF. Here the CDR3 DNA reads TGTGCCAGCAGGGACTTTAGCAATCAGCCCCAGCATTTT.

The CDR3: CASSLGAGAGNQPQHF. As DNA, the CDR3 is TGCGCCAGCAGCTTGGGGGCGGGAGCGGGCAATCAGCCCCAGCATTTT. The chain has TRBV5-1 and TRBJ1-5; no reliable D call. V was shortened by 0 bases and J by 2 bases, with 12 bases between the two germline ends. The CDR3 totals 16 residues. Germline V gene sequence: CDR1 SGHRS, CDR2 YFSETQ.

The chain links TRBV19 to TRBJ2-2, with TRBD2 matching 14 bases. Germline lookup yields CDR1 LNHDA and CDR2 SQIVND (reference sequence). Germline trimming cut 0 bases from V and 6 bases from J; bases unmatched to any gene: 9. The CDR3 is 19 residues long. This CDR3 reads CASSIDGGGLAGVSGELFF. CDR3 DNA sequence: TGTGCCAGTAGTATAGATGGCGGGGGACTAGCGGGAGTTTCCGGGGAGCTGTTTTTT.

The chain joins TRBV7-2 to TRBJ1-2; no clear D. The germline V gene encodes CDR1 SGHTA and CDR2 FQGNSA. Trimming pared 3 bases from V and 4 bases from J, leaving 21 bases between. CDR3 size: 17 residues. The CDR3 region is CASSLGRAPGGGYGYTF. The CDR3 DNA sequence: TGTGCCAGCAGCTTGGGTCGGGCCCCCGGAGGAGGCTATGGCTACACCTTC. The full variable domain, rest sourced from reference TRBV7-2 and TRBJ1-2, is GAGVSQSPSNKVTEKGKDVELRCDPISGHTALYWYRQSLGQGLEFLIYFQGNSAPDKSGLPSDRFSAERTGGSVSTLTIQRTQQEDSAVYLCASSLGRAPGGGYGYTFGSGTRLTVV.

The gene calls are TRBV28 and TRBJ2-3; 8 nucleotides align to TRBD2. This CDR3 region has 16 residues. Germline assignment: CDR1 MDHEN and CDR2 SYDVKM. V lost 2 bases and J lost 4; bases outside the gene matches: 8. CDR3 sequence reads: CASSLIRLAKADTQYF. In DNA, the CDR3 is TGTGCCAGCAGTTTAATAAGACTAGCGAAGGCAGATACGCAGTATTTT. Full variable domain (remainder filled in from reference TRBV28 and TRBJ2-3): DVKVTQSSRYLVKRTGEKVFLECVQDMDHENMFWYRQDPGLGLRLIYFSYDVKMKEKGDIPEGYSVSREKKERFSLILESASTNQTSMYLCASSLIRLAKADTQYFGPGTRLTVL.

The chain uses TRBV5-7 and TRBJ2-3, with 9 bases that match TRBD2. TRBV5-7 is an ORF; its function is uncertain. The length of the CDR3 is 15 residues. Trimming took 5 bases from V and 4 from J; bases not matched to a gene: 8. The CDR3 spells CASRIAGAMADTQYF. CDR3 coding DNA: TGTGCCAGCAGAATAGCGGGAGCCATGGCAGATACGCAGTATTTT.

CDR3 nucleotides: TGCGCCAGTGAGACAGGGTCTCGCTCCTACAATGAGCAGTTCTTC. It codes for CASETGSRSYNEQFF. V usage is TRBV5-1 and J usage is TRBJ2-1; 7 nucleotides align to TRBD1. V was clipped by 8 bases and J by 0 bases; unmatched bases: 8. The CDR3 is 15 amino acids. Germline assignment: CDR1 SGHRS and CDR2 YFSETQ.

The V call is TRBV2, the J call TRBJ2-3; D unresolved. This CDR3 is 14 amino acids long. V was clipped by 6 bases and J by 0 bases, with 10 bases between them. The germline CDR1 and CDR2 sequences are SNHLY and FYNNEI. In DNA, the CDR3 is TGTGCCAGCAGCCCCTCCTTTAGCACAGATACGCAGTATTTT. It specifies CASSPSFSTDTQYF.

This clone appeared a few times. The chain couples TRBV7-6 to TRBJ1-1; unclear D gene. Germline V gene lookup returns CDR1 SGHVS and CDR2 FNYEAQ. This CDR3 region has 15 residues. The V gene lost 4 bases and the J gene lost 1 base, with 13 bases spanning the gap. CDR3 sequence: CASSSRSRGNTEAFF. The CDR3 DNA follows: TGTGCCAGCAGCTCCCGGTCACGGGGGAACACTGAAGCTTTCTTT.

V and J are TRBV5-1 and TRBJ2-5; TRBD1 is a possible D gene (6 bases). V lost 2 bases and J 5 bases, leaving 10 bases between the germline ends. Germline V lookup: CDR1 SGHRS, CDR2 YFSETQ. The CDR3 loop spans 13 amino acids. CDR3: CASSFGGGETQYF. CDR3 nucleotide sequence: TGCGCCAGCAGCTTTGGGGGCGGGGAGACCCAGTACTTC.

This sequence joins TRBV7-2 and TRBJ2-5; 8 nucleotides line up with TRBD1. The CDR3 has 14 amino acids. V lost 5 bases and J lost 3; bases outside the gene matches: 5. Germline CDR1 SGHTA, CDR2 FQGNSA. The CDR3 loop is CASSPRQGKETQYF. CDR3 bases: TGTGCCAGCAGCCCGAGACAGGGGAAAGAGACCCAGTACTTC.

This clone was detected only once. The rearrangement joins TRBV6-1 to TRBJ2-4; TRBD2 matches at 7 bases. Per germline, CDR1 MNHNS and CDR2 SASEGT. CDR3 length equals 14 residues. V shed 8 bases and J 7 bases; nucleotides not matched to a gene: 11. CDR3 amino acids: CASDRVAGGNIQYF. The CDR3, as DNA: TGTGCCAGCGATCGGGTAGCGGGTGGGAACATTCAGTACTTC.

The V gene is TRBV28, the J gene TRBJ1-2, with 7 bases that match TRBD1. The CDR3 is made up of 13 amino acids. V shed 6 bases and J 8 bases; nucleotides not matched to a gene: 9. CDR1 MDHEN and CDR2 SYDVKM come from the germline V gene. Written as DNA, the CDR3 is TGTGCCAGCAGCATAGGACAGGTCCGGGGCTACACCTTC. It specifies CASSIGQVRGYTF.

The V and J genes are TRBV28 and TRBJ1-6; D may be TRBD1 (6 bases). Deletions cut 7 bases from V and 14 bases from J, with 21 bases between. Per germline, CDR1 MDHEN and CDR2 SYDVKM. The CDR3 is made up of 14 amino acids. CDR3 protein: CASTAGAPQLALHF. The CDR3 DNA reads as TGTGCCAGCACTGCGGGGGCCCCCCAGTTAGCCCTCCACTTT.

The chain has TRBV28 and TRBJ1-1, with D unclear. The germline CDR1 and CDR2 sequences are MDHEN and SYDVKM. The CDR3 is made up of 17 amino acids. Trimming pared 8 bases from V and 3 bases from J, leaving 25 bases between. The CDR3 sequence is CASRTLRGEREDTEAFF. CDR3 nucleotides: TGTGCCAGCCGTACGTTGCGCGGAGAACGTGAGGACACTGAAGCTTTCTTT.

The chain employs TRBV2 and TRBJ2-7; the match to TRBD1 covers 7 bases. The CDR3 extends over 12 amino acids. Germline V gene sequence: CDR1 SNHLY, CDR2 FYNNEI. V dropped 6 bases and J dropped 6; count of bases not matched to a gene: 5. Written as DNA, the CDR3 is TGTGCCAGCAGGGCGACAGGGCGCGAGCAGTACTTC. The encoded protein is CASRATGREQYF.

The V call is TRBV29-1, the J call TRBJ2-7, with 9 bases lining up with TRBD1. The CDR3 sequence is 13 residues long. From germline, CDR1 is SQVTM and CDR2 ANQGSEA. J was trimmed by 3 bases and V by 1 base; bases with no gene match: 1. The CDR3 bases are TGCAGCGTTGAAGGGACAGGGGTCTACGAGCAGTACTTC. It yields the protein CSVEGTGVYEQYF.

In its sample, this clone was seen once. The chain has TRBV7-2 and TRBJ2-5; 7 positions agree with TRBD2. The junction had 7 bases not matched to a gene; V was cut back by 2 bases and J by 4 bases. This CDR3 is built from 15 residues. Germline lookup yields CDR1 SGHTA and CDR2 FQGNSA. This CDR3 is CASSLFRGVGETQYF. The CDR3 nucleotides are TGTGCCAGCAGCTTATTCCGGGGGGTGGGAGAGACCCAGTACTTC.

The chain couples TRBV28 to TRBJ1-2, with 10 bases aligning to TRBD1. The V segment lost 8 bases and the J segment 0 bases; nucleotides outside the gene matches: 9. The CDR3 extends over 16 amino acids. Per germline, CDR1 MDHEN and CDR2 SYDVKM. CDR3 bases: TGTGCCAGCGACCCGGGACAGGGGACTCCTAACTATGGCTACACCTTC. Translated: CASDPGQGTPNYGYTF.

The chain carries TRBV18 and TRBJ2-7, with D possibly being TRBD1 (5 bases). The CDR3 length is 15 residues. Trimming removed 6 bases at V and 3 bases at J, with 18 bases between. Per the germline V gene, CDR1 is KGHSH and CDR2 is LQKENI. CDR3 loop: CASSPPRTNHYEQYF. CDR3 sequence (DNA): TGTGCCAGCTCCCCCCCCAGGACAAACCACTACGAGCAGTACTTC.

The chain couples TRBV28 to TRBJ2-7; tentative D call: TRBD1 (6 bases). Germline CDR1 is MDHEN and CDR2 is SYDVKM. V was pared by 4 bases and J by 2 bases, with 12 bases between. This CDR3 contains 14 residues. The DNA for the CDR3 is TGTGCCAGCAGTTCCACAGGGCCGACCTACGAGCAGTACTTC. Residues: CASSSTGPTYEQYF.

J is TRBJ1-4 and V is TRBV9, with unresolved D. The V end was cut by 3 bases, the J end by 3 bases, with 12 bases between. CDR3 size: 15 residues. CDR1 is SGDLS, CDR2 YYNGEE, per germline. The CDR3 loop is CASSATGSANEKLFF. DNA for the CDR3: TGTGCCAGCAGCGCCACGGGGAGTGCTAATGAAAAACTGTTTTTT.

The chain links TRBV28 to TRBJ2-5, with D maybe TRBD2 (6 bases). The J call is uncertain, as TRBJ2-7 better fits the DNA end. From germline, CDR1 is MDHEN and CDR2 SYDVKM. The CDR3 covers 13 residues. CDR3 amino acids: CASRPSASYEQYF. The CDR3 DNA reads as TGTGCCAGTAGGCCTAGCGCTTCCTACGAGCAGTACTTC.